One sample yielded the 14 T cell receptor beta chains listed below, sequenced in a study of OX40 agonist ivuxolimab in advanced cancers. The library was prepared using the immunoSEQ multiplex PCR assay. Not all clones reach the TCRdb copy of this immuneACCESS table, which keeps in-frame sequences only. Checked studies attribute under half of the gap to unresolved V genes and leave the rest unexplained. This sample lists roughly 27,000 clones; roughly 87% were detected once. In total, the top ten clones hold 45% to 60% of the sample. The sequencing used CD4+ or CD8+ T cells sorted from blood, collected in a trial of the OX40 agonist ivuxolimab. These receptors all come from an adult with an advanced solid tumor such as melanoma, head and neck, liver or kidney cancer.

CDR3 in DNA: TGTGCCAGCACCCCAGGGAGTTGGGACTATGGCTACACCTTC. This codes for CASTPGSWDYGYTF. This rearrangement joins TRBV27 to TRBJ1-2; TRBD1 might be the D (5 bases). The V gene's germline CDR1 is MNHEY and CDR2 SMNVEV (reference sequence). The CDR3 has 14 residues. With 7 bases removed from V and 3 bases from J, the gap between germline ends came to 15 bases.

This clone was found a few times. The chain uses TRBV7-9 and TRBJ2-7, with 10 bases identical to TRBD1. This CDR3 comprises 16 residues. Germline-derived CDR1 and CDR2 are SEHNR and FQNEAQ (reference sequence). The V gene end was trimmed by 5 bases and the J gene end by 8 bases; junction bases not matched to a gene: 15. Here the CDR3 reads CASSPTGGTGDSKQYF. The CDR3, as DNA: TGTGCCAGCAGCCCAACTGGCGGGACAGGGGACTCCAAGCAGTACTTC.

V and J are TRBV5-1 and TRBJ2-1; 11 positions agree with TRBD1. This CDR3 has 16 residues. Germline V gene data show CDR1 as SGHRS and CDR2 as YFSETQ. The ends lost 2 bases at V and 4 bases at J; junction bases unmatched: 5. CDR3 DNA sequence: TGCGCCAGCAGCTTCCACGGACAGGGGGCTTACAATGAGCAGTTCTTC. Protein: CASSFHGQGAYNEQFF.

The rearrangement joins TRBV27 to TRBJ2-2; D gene unclear. V was pared by 6 bases and J by 6 bases, with 14 bases between. This CDR3 has 14 residues. CDR1 is MNHEY, CDR2 SMNVEV, per germline (reference sequence). This CDR3 is CASRTGVLSGELFF. CDR3 sequence (DNA): TGTGCCAGCAGGACCGGAGTCCTGTCCGGGGAGCTGTTTTTT.

This rearrangement joins TRBV7-6 to TRBJ1-1; D remains unclear. Trimming shortened V by 5 bases and J by 0 bases, and 13 bases separated the two germline ends. CDR1 SGHVS and CDR2 FNYEAQ come from the germline V gene. The length of the CDR3 is 15 residues. The CDR3 nucleotides are TGTGCCAGCAGCCCAGCGAGGGAGTTGAACACTGAAGCTTTCTTT. Translation gives CASSPARELNTEAFF.

This chain connects TRBV9 to TRBJ2-1, with 12 bases lining up with TRBD2. Germline trimming cut 0 bases from V and 3 bases from J; bases unmatched to any gene: 4. Germline assignment: CDR1 SGDLS and CDR2 YYNGEE. This CDR3 spans 17 amino acids. In nucleotides, the CDR3 is TGTGCCAGCAGCGTAGCTCTAGCGGGGGGGTTCTACAATGAGCAGTTCTTC. Protein sequence: CASSVALAGGFYNEQFF.

The gene calls are TRBV6-6 and TRBJ2-1; TRBD2 matches 9 bases. Germline loops: CDR1 MNHNY, CDR2 SVGAGI (reference sequence). CDR3 length equals 15 residues. J was trimmed by 2 bases and V by 6 bases; bases with no gene match: 5. The CDR3 is CASSNSGGPYNEQFF. The CDR3 region has the DNA TGTGCCAGCAGCAATAGCGGGGGACCCTACAATGAGCAGTTCTTC.

V and J are TRBV2 and TRBJ2-1, with no clear D. The V gene lost 5 bases and the J gene lost 5 bases, with 16 bases spanning the gap. Looked up from germline, CDR1 is SNHLY and CDR2 is FYNNEI. The CDR3 length is 15 residues. Written as DNA, the CDR3 is TGTGCCAGCAGTAGAGGCCTCTCCCCGGACAATGAGCAGTTCTTC. Amino acid sequence: CASSRGLSPDNEQFF.

This clone was detected a few times. The gene calls are TRBV27 and TRBJ2-2; D gene uncertain. V was trimmed by 3 bases and J by 6 bases, leaving 2 bases between them. The length of the CDR3 is 11 residues. Germline assignment: CDR1 MNHEY and CDR2 SMNVEV (reference sequence). CDR3 nucleotide sequence: TGTGCCAGCAGTTTGTCCGGGGAGCTGTTTTTT. Translation: CASSLSGELFF.

The chain links TRBV19 to TRBJ2-2, with TRBD1 as a possible D gene (6 bases). CDR3 length equals 16 residues. The germline V and J ends were trimmed by 7 bases and 3 bases, with 18 bases remaining between them. Per germline, CDR1 LNHDA and CDR2 SQIVND (reference sequence). In DNA, the CDR3 is TGTGCCAGTAACCTCCTGTCAGGGGTCTACACCGGGGAGCTGTTTTTT. Its protein product is CASNLLSGVYTGELFF. Full variable domain (rest looked up from reference TRBV19 and TRBJ2-2): DGGITQSPKYLFRKEGQNVTLSCEQNLNHDAMYWYRQDPGQGLRLIYYSQIVNDFQKGDIAEGYSVSREKKESFPLTVTSAQKNPTAFYLCASNLLSGVYTGELFFGEGSRLTVL.

CDR3 DNA sequence: TGTGCCTGGAGCTTGGGGCGGTGGAACACTGAAGCTTTCTTT. This gives the protein CAWSLGRWNTEAFF. The gene calls are TRBV30 and TRBJ1-1; possible D gene TRBD1, 5 bases. The CDR3 contains 14 residues. V lost 3 bases and J lost 1, with 12 bases in between. CDR1 is GTSNPN and CDR2 is SVGIG in the germline V gene (reference sequence).

This clone was recorded a few times. The V call is TRBV10-1, the J call TRBJ2-3; maybe TRBD2 (7 bases). Looked up from germline, CDR1 is WNHNN and CDR2 is SYGVQD (reference sequence). This CDR3 comprises 16 residues. V dropped 2 bases and J dropped 2 bases, with 14 bases sitting between them. In DNA, the CDR3 is TGCGCCAGCAGTGAGGCTGGGGGGGGCTTCACAGATACGCAGTATTTT. This sequence encodes CASSEAGGGFTDTQYF.

The V call is TRBV7-6, the J call TRBJ2-7, with D perhaps matching TRBD1 or TRBD2 (5 bases each). The CDR3 extends over 13 amino acids. Trimming cost V 5 bases and J 4 bases, with 12 bases left between them. The germline V gene has CDR1 SGHVS and CDR2 FNYEAQ. The CDR3, as DNA: TGTGCCAGCAGCGCCGGGACCTCGTACGAGCAGTACTTC. As protein: CASSAGTSYEQYF.

The CDR3 here is CASSPWDRAASGSYEQYF. CDR3 bases: TGTGCCAGCAGTCCCTGGGACAGGGCGGCCAGCGGCTCCTACGAGCAGTACTTC. V usage is TRBV28 and J usage is TRBJ2-7, with 9 positions matching TRBD1. V lost 5 bases to trimming and J lost 0 bases; unmatched junction nucleotides: 14. CDR1 MDHEN and CDR2 SYDVKM come from the germline V gene. The CDR3 is 18 amino acids.